This T cell receptor (beta chain) was sequenced for a study of T cells expressing NK-cell markers. As for the study in general: Source material for TCR beta repertoires consisted of sorted CD3+CD56+NKG2C+, CD3+CD56+NKG2C- and CD3+CD56-NKG2C+ T cells. HCMV seropositivity marked seven of the eight sequenced donors; one was seronegative.

Study-level findings and limits: Uncertainty persisted over the HCMV specificity of expanded NKG2C+ T cell clones.

TCRdb reprocessed the 5' RACE reads, with one entry per CDR3 protein and no DNA. In total, the table holds 400,000 to 550,000 distinct CDR3 sequences. Points on this clonotype: What it binds is unknown.

The germline CDR1 and CDR2 sequences are SGHAT and FQNNGV. This CDR3 is built from 18 residues. The receptor's source is a woman between 18 and 69 years old in good health. V is TRBV11-2 and J is TRBJ1-2; TCRdb gives TRBD1 as the D gene, but with no DNA this cannot be confirmed. The sequencing sample was made of blood T cells: a sorted CD56 or NKG2C T cell subset, CD4+ or CD8+ T cells, or bulk PBMC T cells (not recorded which). The CDR3 is CASSQVAADREPTYGYTF.